This TCR beta chain emerged from a study of beta chain features in type 1 diabetes. About this clone itself: What it binds is unknown.

The study's findings and limits: The question left open here concerned HLA type influencing TCRB rearrangement. PCR might favor shorter templates, but any such skew would affect patients and controls equally. The naive, central memory and Treg TCRB repertoires looked more alike in patients than they did in healthy donors.

This CDR3 spans 15 amino acids. Germline CDR1 is SGHDT and CDR2 is YYEEEE. The germline V and J ends were trimmed by 4 bases and 8 bases, with 19 bases remaining between them. Sequenced material consisted of expressed TCRB transcripts (all of the isolated RNA was reverse transcribed). Only in-frame clones appear in the TCRdb table, and some are missing; sequencing was by immunoSEQ multiplex PCR. The sample includes about 290,000 clones, about 8% of them seen just once. Sampling consisted of one heparinised blood draw per donor, averaging approximately 100 mL. Material: central memory CD4+ T cells from blood. This clonotype was sampled from a woman aged 18-29 years in good health. The V and J genes are TRBV5-6 and TRBJ2-1; D is perhaps TRBD1 (6 bases). The DNA for the CDR3 is TGTGCCAGCAGCCCACGCCAAACAGGGAACCATGAGCAGTTCTTC. It specifies CASSPRQTGNHEQFF.